The clone carrying this TCR beta chain has a single count. Germline V gives CDR1 LNHNV, CDR2 YYDKDF (reference sequence). The CDR3 spans 15 residues. Trimming took off 8 bases at V and 1 base at J, with 15 bases between the two ends. This sample was included in a study of technical replicates of blood from a few donors. Only in-frame clones appear in the TCRdb table, and some are missing; sequencing was by immunoSEQ multiplex PCR. The sample records tens of thousands of clones, roughly 94% being singletons. V usage is TRBV15 and J usage is TRBJ1-5; tentative D call: TRBD1 (6 bases). This sequence was found in a human donor in good health. Source material: T cells isolated from PBMCs. The CDR3: CATGARTASNQPQHF. The CDR3 nucleotides are TGTGCCACCGGGGCACGGACAGCCAGCAATCAGCCCCAGCATTTT.